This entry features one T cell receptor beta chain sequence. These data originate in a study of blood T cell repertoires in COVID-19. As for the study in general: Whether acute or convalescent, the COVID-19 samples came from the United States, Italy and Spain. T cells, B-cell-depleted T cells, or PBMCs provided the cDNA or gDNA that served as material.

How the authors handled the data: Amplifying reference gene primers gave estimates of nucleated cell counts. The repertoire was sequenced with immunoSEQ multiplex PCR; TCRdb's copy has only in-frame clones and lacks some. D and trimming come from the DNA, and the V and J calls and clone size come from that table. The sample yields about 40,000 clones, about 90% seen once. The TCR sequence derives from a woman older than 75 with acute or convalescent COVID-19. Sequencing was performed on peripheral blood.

The CDR3 DNA reads TGTGCCAGCAGTGACCCTCGAGGGCAATGGAGGGGCTACACCTTC. Translation gives CASSDPRGQWRGYTF. The genes are TRBV6-2 or TRBV6-3 and TRBJ1-2; no definite D call. Germline V CDR1 and CDR2: MNHEY, SVGEGT. The ends were cut back, 5 bases at V and 8 bases at J, with 21 bases in the middle. The CDR3 spans 15 residues.